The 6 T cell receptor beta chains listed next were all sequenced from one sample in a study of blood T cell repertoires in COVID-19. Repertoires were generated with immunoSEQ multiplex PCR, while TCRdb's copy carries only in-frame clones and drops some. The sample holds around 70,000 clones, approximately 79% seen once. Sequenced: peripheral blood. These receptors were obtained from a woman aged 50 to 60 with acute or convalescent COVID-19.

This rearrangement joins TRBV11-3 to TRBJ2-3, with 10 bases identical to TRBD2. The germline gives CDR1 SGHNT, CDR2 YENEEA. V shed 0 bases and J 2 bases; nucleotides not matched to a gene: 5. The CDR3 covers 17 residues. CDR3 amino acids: CASSLDLTSGYTDTQYF. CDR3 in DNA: TGTGCCAGCAGCTTAGATCTGACTAGCGGGTACACAGATACGCAGTATTTT.

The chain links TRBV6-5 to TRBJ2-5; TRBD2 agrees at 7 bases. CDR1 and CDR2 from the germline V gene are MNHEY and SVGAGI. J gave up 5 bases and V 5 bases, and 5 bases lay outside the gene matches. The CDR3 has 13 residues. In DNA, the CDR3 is TGTGCCAGCAGTCCGGCGGGGGATGAGACCCAGTACTTC. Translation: CASSPAGDETQYF.

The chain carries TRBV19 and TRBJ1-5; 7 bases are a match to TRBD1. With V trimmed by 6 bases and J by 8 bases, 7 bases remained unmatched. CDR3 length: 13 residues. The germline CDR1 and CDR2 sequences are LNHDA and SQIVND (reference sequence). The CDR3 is CASSLDREKPQHF. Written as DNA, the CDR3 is TGTGCCAGTAGCCTAGACAGGGAGAAGCCCCAGCATTTT.

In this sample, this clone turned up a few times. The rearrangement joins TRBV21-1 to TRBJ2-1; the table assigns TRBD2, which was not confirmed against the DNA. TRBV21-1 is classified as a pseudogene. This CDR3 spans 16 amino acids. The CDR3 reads CASSKAAIELSNEQFF. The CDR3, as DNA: TGTGCCAGCAGCAAGGCAGCGATAGAACTCTCCAATGAGCAGTTCTTC.

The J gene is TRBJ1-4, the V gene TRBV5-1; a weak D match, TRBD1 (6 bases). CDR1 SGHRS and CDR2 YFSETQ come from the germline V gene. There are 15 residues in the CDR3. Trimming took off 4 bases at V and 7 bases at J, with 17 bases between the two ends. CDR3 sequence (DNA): TGCGCCAGCAGCCAGATAGGGGGTGGTGTTGAAAAACTGTTTTTT. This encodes CASSQIGGGVEKLFF.

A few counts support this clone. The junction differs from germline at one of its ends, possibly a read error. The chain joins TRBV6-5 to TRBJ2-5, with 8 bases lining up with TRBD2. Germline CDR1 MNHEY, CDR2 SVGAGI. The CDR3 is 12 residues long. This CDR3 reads CSAGGALETQYF. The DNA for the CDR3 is TGCTCCGCCGGGGGGGCCTTGGAGACCCAGTACTTC.